Listed here are 30 T cell receptor beta chains from one sample, sequenced in a study of CD8+ T cells in alopecia areata (dated by TCRdb to 2016 to 2019). Cells from mouse cutaneous lymph nodes were pooled, stained for CD4, CD8alpha, NKG2D, NKG2ACE and other markers, and then sorted on a BD Influx. The method was the immunoSEQ multiplex PCR assay. RNA was extracted from all samples and reverse transcribed into cDNA as template for TCR sequencing. TCRdb mirrors the immuneACCESS table, restricted to in-frame sequences. Some clones are absent from its copies; in checked studies, under half trace to an unresolved V gene, and the reason for the others is unknown. The table gives around 290,000 clones for this sample, with none occurring only once. The ten top clones hold 1.2% of the sample. Sequencing was carried out using CD4+ T cells sorted from a lymph node. These receptor sequences come from a C3H/HeJ mouse with alopecia areata. The strain's MHC haplotype is H2-k.

This clone has a handful of counts. The listed genes are named as in mouse. The read ends 4 residues before the CDR3 terminus; that terminus is restored from the germline J gene. The V gene is TRBV13-2, the J gene TRBJ2-1; maybe TRBD2 (7 bases). Trimming took 4 bases from V and 3 from J, leaving 11 bases between them. This CDR3 is built from 14 residues. Per germline, CDR1 NNHNN and CDR2 SYGAGS (reference sequence). The part of the CDR3 DNA that was read is TGTGCCAGCGGTCCCCTGGGGGCCTATGCT. Translated, it gives CASGPLGAYA. The entire CDR3 protein reads CASGPLGAYAEQFF.

Worth noting for this clone: Gene names denote mouse genes. The CDR3 end lies 4 residues beyond the end of the read and is filled in from the germline J gene. This chain connects TRBV31 to TRBJ2-2; 9 nucleotides match TRBD1. The length of the CDR3 is 16 residues. V gave up 3 bases and J gave up 3 bases; unmatched junction bases: 8. Germline lookup yields CDR1 GKSSPN and CDR2 SITVG. The CDR3: CAWSPGTGWHTGQLYF. The covered CDR3 bases are TGTGCCTGGAGCCCTGGGACAGGGTGGCACACCGGG.

This clone came up a few times. The gene names here belong to mouse. The read ends 4 residues before the CDR3 terminus; that terminus is restored from the germline J gene. The chain couples TRBV13-1 to TRBJ1-2; 8 nucleotides align to TRBD1. Germline V lookup: CDR1 NSHNY, CDR2 SYGAGN. The trim removed 3 bases at V and 0 bases at J, leaving 4 bases unmatched. The CDR3 sequence is 15 residues long. The CDR3 here is CASSAGQGTNSDYTF. CDR3 DNA, as far as it was read: TGTGCCAGCAGTGCCGGACAGGGTACAAACTCC.

The table lists this clone with a few counts. The gene names given are mouse names. With the read ending 4 residues before the CDR3 end, the germline J gene is used to fill in that end. J is TRBJ2-5 and V is TRBV13-1, with D possibly matching TRBD1 (5 bases). Looked up from germline, CDR1 is NSHNY and CDR2 is SYGAGN. Trimming pared 5 bases from V and 3 bases from J, leaving 7 bases between. This CDR3 is built from 12 residues. The DNA read from the CDR3 is TGTGCCAGCAGGACAGCTCAAGAC. It codes for CASRTAQD. The whole CDR3 is CASRTAQDTQYF.

This clone was observed a few times. The gene names given are mouse names. The CDR3 goes on 4 residues after the read ends, and that part is filled in from the germline J gene. This chain connects TRBV19 to TRBJ2-3, with 9 bases identical to TRBD1. The germline V gene has CDR1 FNHDT and CDR2 SITEND (reference sequence). The CDR3 runs to 15 residues. V lost 5 bases, J lost 1 base, and 5 bases stayed unmatched. The sequenced CDR3 bases are TGTGCCAGCAGGACCCGGGACAGGGGTGCAGAA. Protein product: CASRTRDRGAE. The entire CDR3 is CASRTRDRGAETLYF.

This clone was counted between two and nine times. The gene symbols are mouse symbols. Sequencing ends 4 residues short of the CDR3 end; the germline J gene provides the rest. In the same sample, other DNA sequences code for this CDR3. The chain joins TRBV13-2 to TRBJ2-2; 11 bases agree with TRBD2. The CDR3 length is 16 residues. V trimming: 2 bases; J trimming: 1 base; junction bases outside the gene matches: 1. Germline V gives CDR1 NNHNN, CDR2 SYGAGS (reference sequence). The sequenced part of the CDR3 DNA is TGTGCCAGCGGTGAAGGACTGGGGGGAAACACCGGG. This codes for CASGEGLGGNTG. Given in full, the CDR3 is CASGEGLGGNTGQLYF.

Regarding this clone: The germline and genes are mouse ones. The read is 4 residues too short to cover the CDR3 end, so that end is filled in from the germline J gene. The V gene is TRBV31, the J gene TRBJ2-3; 10 nucleotides agree with TRBD2. The CDR3 extends over 16 amino acids. From germline, CDR1 is GKSSPN and CDR2 SITVG. V gave up 0 bases and J gave up 0 bases; unmatched junction bases: 3. CDR3 protein: CAWSLLGGNSAETLYF. CDR3 DNA, as far as it was read: TGTGCCTGGAGTCTACTGGGGGGGAATAGTGCAGAA.

The table lists this clone with a few counts. Gene labels here are mouse ones. The sequenced fragment ends 4 residues before the CDR3 boundary, so the rest is inferred from the germline J gene. The chain combines TRBV17 with TRBJ1-2, with 8 positions matching TRBD1. The trim removed 8 bases at V and 2 bases at J, leaving 4 bases unmatched. CDR1 and CDR2 from the germline V gene are MNHDT and YYDKIL. The CDR3 totals 13 residues. The CDR3 region is CASSYRGNSDYTF. The part of the CDR3 DNA that was read is TGTGCTAGCTCCTACAGGGGGAACTCC.

This clone was seen a few times. Gene names refer to mouse genes. Read coverage stops 4 residues before the CDR3 terminus; the germline J gene supplies the remainder. This sequence joins TRBV5 and TRBJ1-2; weak D call: TRBD1 (5 bases). The germline V gene has CDR1 LGHNA and CDR2 YNLKQL (reference sequence). CDR3 size: 15 residues. The sequenced part of the CDR3 DNA is TGTGCCAGCAGCCAAGATCATGGGGGAGGAAAC. The encoded protein is CASSQDHGGGN. The entire CDR3 is CASSQDHGGGNDYTF.

About this clone itself: Genes here carry mouse names. The missing CDR3 end, 4 residues past where the read stops, is filled in from the germline J gene. The chain carries TRBV13-2 and TRBJ2-3, with D perhaps matching TRBD2 (7 bases). V shed 0 bases and J shed 0 bases, with 11 bases lying between them. There are 16 residues in the CDR3. Looked up from germline, CDR1 is NNHNN and CDR2 is SYGAGS (reference sequence). The CDR3 DNA, read in part, is TGTGCCAGCGGTGATGACGGGGGGCCTAGTGCAGAA. This encodes CASGDDGGPSAE. The entire CDR3 reads CASGDDGGPSAETLYF.

The sample holds many counts of this clone. Mouse germline and gene names are used. The read gets to within 4 residues of the CDR3 end, and the germline J gene fills in the rest. The same CDR3 arises from other DNA sequences in this sample as well. This chain uses TRBV1 with TRBJ2-7, with TRBD1 matching 7 bases. The CDR3 spans 13 residues. CDR1 is NSQYPW, CDR2 LRSPGD, per germline (reference sequence). The CDR3 DNA, read in part, is TGCACCTGCAGTGCAGACAGGGGGTAT. Its protein product is CTCSADRGY. The full CDR3 reads CTCSADRGYEQYF.

Note on this clone: Gene and germline names: mouse. The read ends 4 residues before the CDR3 terminus; that terminus is restored from the germline J gene. The genes are TRBV1 and TRBJ1-2, with 8 bases identical to TRBD1. The CDR3 is made up of 15 amino acids. The V gene's germline CDR1 is NSQYPW and CDR2 LRSPGD (reference sequence). Trimming took 4 bases from V and 2 from J; bases not matched to a gene: 6. CDR3 amino acids: CTCSVPGGGNSDYTF. The CDR3 bases that were read are TGCACCTGCAGTGTTCCAGGGGGCGGGAACTCC.

As concerns this clone: The genes and germline here are from mouse. The CDR3 end falls 4 residues outside the read, so it is completed with the germline J gene. The J gene is TRBJ1-1, the V gene TRBV17; D is possibly TRBD1 (6 bases). The germline gives CDR1 MNHDT, CDR2 YYDKIL. There are 15 residues in the CDR3. Between the trimmed V and J ends, which lost 3 bases and 0 bases, there was a span of 11 bases. The CDR3 reads CASSRAGTSNTEVFF. The sequenced part of the CDR3 DNA is TGTGCTAGCAGTAGGGCCGGGACATCAAACACA.

This clone was seen more than once but under ten times. Germline and genes: mouse. Read coverage stops 4 residues before the CDR3 terminus; the germline J gene supplies the remainder. The J gene is TRBJ2-5, the V gene TRBV29; 7 positions match TRBD2. This CDR3 region has 13 residues. Per germline, CDR1 MSHET and CDR2 SYDVDS. CDR3: CASSLGGEDTQYF. The CDR3 bases that were read are TGTGCTAGCAGTTTGGGGGGGGAAGAC.

Comment on this clone: Genes here carry mouse names. The read ends 4 residues before the CDR3 terminus; that terminus is restored from the germline J gene. The rearrangement links TRBV31 to TRBJ2-1, with 11 nucleotides matching TRBD1. V gave up 1 base and J gave up 3 bases; unmatched junction bases: 2. Looked up from germline, CDR1 is GKSSPN and CDR2 is SITVG. The CDR3 consists of 15 residues. CDR3 residues: CAWSQGQGVYAEQFF. Incomplete CDR3 DNA: TGTGCCTGGAGTCAGGGACAGGGGGTCTATGCT.

There are a few counts of this clone. Gene labels here are mouse ones. The sequence runs out 4 residues before the end of the CDR3; the remainder is reconstructed from the germline J gene. The V gene is TRBV13-3, the J gene TRBJ2-1, with D possibly being TRBD1 (8 bases). Trimming left V 0 bases short and J 5 bases short, with 12 bases between. The CDR3 has 15 amino acids. Germline CDR1 reads NNHDY; CDR2 reads SYVADS. CDR3 sequence: CASSDDRGGDAEQFF. The DNA read from the CDR3 is TGTGCCAGCAGTGATGACAGGGGGGGAGATGCT.

Comments on this clone: Mouse gene names apply. The read is 3 residues too short to cover the CDR3 end, so that end is filled in from the germline J gene. The chain has TRBV5 and TRBJ1-6; D ambiguous. TRBJ1-6 has ORF status, its function being uncertain. Trimming took 4 bases from V and 3 from J, leaving 7 bases between them. The CDR3 consists of 14 residues. Germline CDR1 reads LGHNA; CDR2 reads YNLKQL (reference sequence). CDR3 DNA, as far as it was read: TGTGCCAGCAGCCCCCGCAGCTATAATTCGCCC. Protein: CASSPRSYNSP. The CDR3 in full is CASSPRSYNSPLYF.

This clone was detected only a few times. Gene labels here are mouse ones. The DNA ends 4 residues before the CDR3 does, and the rest of the CDR3 is filled in from the germline J gene. This chain uses TRBV13-1 with TRBJ2-1; 9 bases agree with TRBD1. Per the germline V gene, CDR1 is NSHNY and CDR2 is SYGAGN. Trimming took 3 bases from V and 0 from J; bases not matched to a gene: 4. This CDR3 has 16 amino acids. The CDR3 bases that were read are TGTGCCAGCAGTGGGACAGGGGCTTATAACTATGCT. This encodes CASSGTGAYNYA. From start to end, the CDR3 is CASSGTGAYNYAEQFF.

With regard to this clone: Germline and genes here are mouse. Read coverage stops 4 residues before the CDR3 terminus; the germline J gene supplies the remainder. Other DNA sequences in this specimen translate into the identical CDR3. V and J are TRBV13-1 and TRBJ2-7, with D possibly TRBD1 on 6 matching bases. Trimming pared 3 bases from V and 3 bases from J, leaving 10 bases between. Germline-derived CDR1 and CDR2 are NSHNY and SYGAGN. The CDR3 is made up of 13 amino acids. The part of the CDR3 DNA that was read is TGTGCCAGCAGTGGTGGACAGTACTAT. It translates to CASSGGQYY. The entire CDR3 protein reads CASSGGQYYEQYF.

There are a few counts of this clone. Gene and germline names: mouse. The read finishes 4 residues shy of the CDR3 end, and the germline J gene is used to complete it. The rearrangement joins TRBV19 to TRBJ2-3; 9 bases line up with TRBD1. CDR1 and CDR2 (germline): FNHDT, SITEND (reference sequence). The CDR3 extends over 15 amino acids. The V and J ends lost 2 bases and 3 bases, in that order; junction bases with no gene match: 4. CDR3 bases read: TGTGCCAGCAGTATGGGGACAGGGAGAGCAGAA. Its translation: CASSMGTGRAE. The entire CDR3 reads CASSMGTGRAETLYF.

This clone was detected only a few times. Gene labels here are mouse ones. The CDR3 is cut off 4 residues early in the read; its end comes from the germline J gene. The chain is built from TRBV29 and TRBJ1-1; TRBD1 might be the D (6 bases). CDR3 length: 13 amino acids. The germline V and J ends were trimmed by 5 bases and 3 bases, with 10 bases remaining between them. Germline CDR1 is MSHET and CDR2 is SYDVDS. Here the CDR3 reads CASSLSGDTEVFF. The CDR3 bases that were read are TGTGCTAGCAGTCTGTCAGGGGACACA.

This clone was picked up a small number of times. Mouse germline and gene names are used. Read data end 4 residues before the CDR3 end; the end is taken from the germline J gene. Other nucleotide sequences in the sample specify the same CDR3. The V and J genes are TRBV13-1 and TRBJ2-4, with TRBD2 identical over 9 bases. The germline CDR1 and CDR2 sequences are NSHNY and SYGAGN. The CDR3 covers 15 residues. V dropped 0 bases and J dropped 2; count of bases not matched to a gene: 1. Incomplete CDR3 DNA: TGTGCCAGCAGTGATGACTGGGGGGTTCAAAAC. This encodes CASSDDWGVQN. Given in full, the CDR3 is CASSDDWGVQNTLYF.

This clone has only a few counts. Gene names and germline refer to mouse. Read data end 4 residues before the CDR3 end; the end is taken from the germline J gene. The chain couples TRBV13-3 to TRBJ1-1, with 8 bases matching TRBD1. The CDR3 has 14 residues. Germline V lookup: CDR1 NNHDY, CDR2 SYVADS. CDR3 DNA, as far as it was read: TGTGCCAGCAGTGAACCCAGGGGGCAGACA. The encoded protein is CASSEPRGQT. The full CDR3 is CASSEPRGQTEVFF.

This clone came up a few times. Here the gene names and germline are mouse. The CDR3 is cut off 4 residues early in the read; its end comes from the germline J gene. The J gene is TRBJ2-1, the V gene TRBV31; TRBD2 matches 7 bases. J gave up 1 base and V 1 base, and 4 bases lay outside the gene matches. CDR1 is GKSSPN and CDR2 is SITVG in the germline V gene. There are 15 residues in the CDR3. CDR3 region: CAWSPSLGNYAEQFF. The covered CDR3 bases are TGTGCCTGGAGTCCCTCACTGGGGAACTATGCT.

A word on this clone: Germline and genes: mouse. CDR3 in amino acids: CTCSAATRGYEQYF. The part of the CDR3 DNA that was read is TGCACCTGCAGTGCAGCGACCAGGGGCTAT. The J gene is TRBJ2-7, the V gene TRBV1; D may be TRBD1 (6 bases). The CDR3 end falls 4 residues outside the read, so it is completed with the germline J gene. V gave up 1 base and J gave up 3 bases, with 10 bases separating them. The CDR3 loop spans 14 amino acids. Germline assignment: CDR1 NSQYPW and CDR2 LRSPGD (reference sequence). The variable domain in full, completed from reference TRBV1 and TRBJ2-7, reads VTLLEQNPRWRLVPRGQAVNLRCILKNSQYPWMSWYQQDLQKQLQWLFTLRSPGDKEVKSLPGADYLATRVTDTELRLQVANMSQGRTLYCTCSAATRGYEQYFGPGTRLTVL.

About this clone itself: The gene names here belong to mouse. The sequenced fragment ends 4 residues before the CDR3 boundary, so the rest is inferred from the germline J gene. The V gene is TRBV2, the J gene TRBJ2-7; TRBD2 agrees at 9 bases. Germline CDR1 LGHNA, CDR2 YSYQKL. This CDR3 comprises 14 residues. Partial CDR3 DNA: TGTGCCAGCAGCCAAGTTAGACTGGGGGAT. It specifies CASSQVRLGD. The full CDR3 protein reads CASSQVRLGDEQYF.

In this sample, this clone turned up many times. Mouse gene names and germline throughout. The read finishes 4 residues shy of the CDR3 end, and the germline J gene is used to complete it. The chain combines TRBV13-3 with TRBJ2-1, with D possibly TRBD1 on 5 matching bases. Trimming took off 5 bases at V and 4 bases at J, with 10 bases between the two ends. The CDR3 runs 13 residues. Per germline, CDR1 NNHDY and CDR2 SYVADS. CDR3 in amino acids: CASRRQQYAEQFF. The sequenced part of the CDR3 DNA is TGTGCCAGCAGGCGACAGCAATATGCT.

Only a few counts were recorded for this clone. The genes are named according to mouse. The sequence runs out 4 residues before the end of the CDR3; the remainder is reconstructed from the germline J gene. The same CDR3 also results from other DNA sequences found in this sample. The gene calls are TRBV13-1 and TRBJ2-3, with 8 bases aligning to TRBD2. J gave up 3 bases and V 0 bases, and 6 bases lay outside the gene matches. Germline V lookup: CDR1 NSHNY, CDR2 SYGAGN. The CDR3 length is 16 residues. CDR3 sequence: CASSDAGGAGAETLYF. The sequenced part of the CDR3 DNA is TGTGCCAGCAGTGATGCCGGGGGGGCAGGGGCAGAA.

This clone turned up a few times. Gene names denote mouse genes. The CDR3 is cut off 4 residues early in the read; its end comes from the germline J gene. The same CDR3 is also encoded by other DNA sequences in this sample. The chain has TRBV19 and TRBJ2-1, with TRBD2 as a possible D gene (5 bases). CDR1 and CDR2 (germline): FNHDT, SITEND (reference sequence). The CDR3 has 14 residues. V was shortened by 2 bases and J by 0 bases, with 6 bases between the two germline ends. The DNA read from the CDR3 is TGTGCCAGCAGTATGTGGGGTAACTATGCT. Translated, it gives CASSMWGNYA. The whole CDR3 sequence reads CASSMWGNYAEQFF.

This clone was counted between two and nine times. Gene names follow the mouse nomenclature. The DNA ends 3 residues before the CDR3 does, and the rest of the CDR3 is filled in from the germline J gene. V is TRBV5 and J is TRBJ1-6, with D possibly TRBD1 on 6 matching bases. TRBJ1-6 is recorded as an ORF, its role being uncertain. The V gene lost 2 bases and the J gene lost 0 bases, with 8 bases spanning the gap. The CDR3 loop spans 16 amino acids. The V gene's germline CDR1 is LGHNA and CDR2 YNLKQL (reference sequence). The DNA read from the CDR3 is TGTGCCAGCAGCCAAAACAGGGTTTCCTATAATTCGCCC. Translation gives CASSQNRVSYNSP. From start to end, the CDR3 is CASSQNRVSYNSPLYF.